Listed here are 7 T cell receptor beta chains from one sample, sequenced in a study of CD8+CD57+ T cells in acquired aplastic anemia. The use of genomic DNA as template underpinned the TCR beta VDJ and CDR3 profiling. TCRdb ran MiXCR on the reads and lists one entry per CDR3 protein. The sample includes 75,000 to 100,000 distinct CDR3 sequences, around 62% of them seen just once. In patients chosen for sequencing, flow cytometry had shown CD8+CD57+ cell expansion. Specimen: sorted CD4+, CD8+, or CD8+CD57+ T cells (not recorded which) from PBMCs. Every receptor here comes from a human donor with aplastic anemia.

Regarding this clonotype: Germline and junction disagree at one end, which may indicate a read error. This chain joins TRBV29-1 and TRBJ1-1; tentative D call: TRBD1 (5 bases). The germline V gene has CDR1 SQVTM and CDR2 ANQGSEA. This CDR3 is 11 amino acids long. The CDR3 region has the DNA TGCAGCGTTGAGGTAGGGGCCGTCAATTCCTTT. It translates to CSVEVGAVNSF.

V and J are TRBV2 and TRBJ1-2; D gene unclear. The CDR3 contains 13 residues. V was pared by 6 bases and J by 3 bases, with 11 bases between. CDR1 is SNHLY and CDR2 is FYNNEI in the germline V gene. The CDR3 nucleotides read TGTGCCAGCAGCCTTGCAGAAGACTATGGCTACACCTTC. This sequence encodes CASSLAEDYGYTF.

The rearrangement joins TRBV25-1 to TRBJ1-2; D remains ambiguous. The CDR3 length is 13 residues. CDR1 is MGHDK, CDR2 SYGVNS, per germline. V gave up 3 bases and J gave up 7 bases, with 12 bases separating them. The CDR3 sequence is CASSDGRIGGYTF. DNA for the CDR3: TGTGCCAGCAGTGATGGACGTATTGGTGGCTACACCTTC.

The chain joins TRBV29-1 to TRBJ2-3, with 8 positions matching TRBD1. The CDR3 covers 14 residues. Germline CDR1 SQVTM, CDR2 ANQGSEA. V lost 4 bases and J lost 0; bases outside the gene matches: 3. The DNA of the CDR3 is TGCAGCGTTGCCGGGACAGGTAGCACAGATACGCAGTATTTT. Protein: CSVAGTGSTDTQYF.

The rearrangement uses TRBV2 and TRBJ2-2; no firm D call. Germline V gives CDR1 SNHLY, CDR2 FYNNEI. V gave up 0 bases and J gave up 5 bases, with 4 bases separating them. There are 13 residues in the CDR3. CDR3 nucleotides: TGTGCCAGCAGTGAAGCTTGGACCGGGGAGCTGTTTTTT. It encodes CASSEAWTGELFF.

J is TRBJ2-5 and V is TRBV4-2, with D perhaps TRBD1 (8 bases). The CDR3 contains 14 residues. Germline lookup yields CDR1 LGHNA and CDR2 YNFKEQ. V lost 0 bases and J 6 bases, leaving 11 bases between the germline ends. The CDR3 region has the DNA TGTGCCAGCAGCCAAGAACAGGGGGGGCAGACCCAGTACTTC. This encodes CASSQEQGGQTQYF.

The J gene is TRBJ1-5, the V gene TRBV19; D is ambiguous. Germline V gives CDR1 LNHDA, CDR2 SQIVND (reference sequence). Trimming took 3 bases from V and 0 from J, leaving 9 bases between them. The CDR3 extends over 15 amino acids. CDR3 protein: CASSIRTNSNQPQHF. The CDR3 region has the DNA TGTGCCAGTAGTATTAGGACCAATAGCAATCAGCCCCAGCATTTT.